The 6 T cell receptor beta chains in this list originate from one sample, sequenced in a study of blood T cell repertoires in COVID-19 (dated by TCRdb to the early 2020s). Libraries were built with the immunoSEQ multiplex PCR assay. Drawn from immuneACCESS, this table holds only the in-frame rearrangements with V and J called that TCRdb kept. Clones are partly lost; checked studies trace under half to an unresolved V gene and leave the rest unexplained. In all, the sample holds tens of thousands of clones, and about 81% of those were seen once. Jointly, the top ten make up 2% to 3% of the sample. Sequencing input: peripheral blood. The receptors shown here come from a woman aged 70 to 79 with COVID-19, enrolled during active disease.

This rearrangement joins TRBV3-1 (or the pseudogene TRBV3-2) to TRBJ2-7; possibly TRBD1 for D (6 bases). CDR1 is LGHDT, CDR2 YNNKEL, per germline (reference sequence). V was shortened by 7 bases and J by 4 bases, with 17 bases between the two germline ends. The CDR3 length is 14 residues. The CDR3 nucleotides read TGTGCCAGCACCGGAAGGATAGGGGGATACGAGCAGTACTTC. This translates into CASTGRIGGYEQYF.

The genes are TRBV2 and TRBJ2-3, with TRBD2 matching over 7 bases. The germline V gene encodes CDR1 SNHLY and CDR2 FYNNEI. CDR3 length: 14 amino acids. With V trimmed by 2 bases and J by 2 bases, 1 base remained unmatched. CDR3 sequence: CASSELAVTDTQYF. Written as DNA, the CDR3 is TGTGCCAGCAGTGAACTAGCGGTCACAGATACGCAGTATTTT.

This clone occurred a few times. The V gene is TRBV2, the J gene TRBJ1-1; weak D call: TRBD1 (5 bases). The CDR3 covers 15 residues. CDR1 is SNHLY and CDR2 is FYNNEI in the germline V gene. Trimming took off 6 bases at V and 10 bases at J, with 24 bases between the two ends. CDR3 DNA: TGTGCCAGCAGCTTGGTTGACGGGGGTAACTTGAGAGCTTTCTTT. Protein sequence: CASSLVDGGNLRAFF.

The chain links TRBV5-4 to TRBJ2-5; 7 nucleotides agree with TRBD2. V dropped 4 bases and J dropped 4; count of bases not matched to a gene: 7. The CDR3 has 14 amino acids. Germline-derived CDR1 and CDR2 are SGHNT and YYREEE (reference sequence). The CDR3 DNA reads TGTGCCAGCAGCCCGGACCCGGGGGGAGAGACCCAGTACTTC. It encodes CASSPDPGGETQYF.

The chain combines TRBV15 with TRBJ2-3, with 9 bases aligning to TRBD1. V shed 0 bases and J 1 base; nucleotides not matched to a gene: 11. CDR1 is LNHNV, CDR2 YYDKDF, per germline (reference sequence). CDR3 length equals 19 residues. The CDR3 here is CATSRDTNRGPLRTDTQYF. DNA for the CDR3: TGTGCCACCAGCAGAGATACGAACAGGGGGCCCCTTCGCACAGATACGCAGTATTTT.

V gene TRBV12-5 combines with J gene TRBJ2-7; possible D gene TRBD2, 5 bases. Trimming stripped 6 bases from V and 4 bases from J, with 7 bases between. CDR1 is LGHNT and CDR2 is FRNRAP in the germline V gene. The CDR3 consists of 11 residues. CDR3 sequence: CASGRGYEQYF. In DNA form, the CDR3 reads TGTGCTAGTGGACGGGGTTACGAGCAGTACTTC.